These 9 T cell receptor beta chains came from one sample sequenced in a study of T-cell memory formation after mild COVID-19. MiXCR was run by TCRdb on the 5' RACE reads, yielding one entry per CDR3 protein. This sample carries around 190,000 distinct CDR3 sequences, roughly 20% of them seen once, and the ten largest clones take roughly 4.3%. What was sequenced was PBMCs or a T cell subset sorted from them (not recorded which). The source is a man between 18 and 35 years old who had mild COVID-19 (a few samples of this study predate the infection). Cell type and time point are not known.

V gene TRBV28 combines with J gene TRBJ2-2; the D gene is possibly TRBD1 (5 bases). Germline V CDR1 and CDR2: MDHEN, SYDVKM. Trimming stripped 3 bases from V and 4 bases from J, with 9 bases between. The CDR3 covers 14 residues. The CDR3 region has the DNA TGTGCCAGCAGTTTTGGGGCTTCCACCGGGGAGCTGTTTTTT. Its translation: CASSFGASTGELFF.

This clonotype has a handful of counts. This chain joins TRBV4-3 and TRBJ1-1; TRBD1 agrees at 8 bases. CDR1 is LGHNA, CDR2 YSLEER, per germline. The CDR3 consists of 15 residues. Trimming cost V 1 base and J 2 bases; bases outside gene matches: 3. Here the CDR3 reads CASSQVDRGNTEAFF. CDR3 coding DNA: TGCGCCAGCAGCCAAGTTGACAGGGGCAACACTGAAGCTTTCTTT.

This clonotype was counted a single time. This chain connects TRBV29-1 to TRBJ2-3; no firm D call. Per the germline V gene, CDR1 is SQVTM and CDR2 is ANQGSEA. V was clipped by 6 bases and J by 1 base, with 14 bases between them. There are 14 residues in the CDR3. The CDR3 protein is CSVTPSLGTDTQYF. Here the CDR3 DNA reads TGCAGCGTGACCCCCTCCTTGGGCACAGATACGCAGTATTTT.

The chain joins TRBV4-3 to TRBJ1-1; D uncertain. V was clipped by 1 base and J by 11 bases, with 14 bases between them. CDR1 and CDR2 (germline): LGHNA, YSLEER. This CDR3 contains 13 residues. CDR3 amino acids: CASSQGTPVGAFF. CDR3 nucleotide sequence: TGCGCCAGCAGCCAAGGGACCCCGGTGGGGGCTTTCTTT.

The chain links TRBV20-1 to TRBJ2-3; D is tentatively TRBD1 or TRBD2 (6 bases each). The CDR3 runs 12 residues. Germline V gene data show CDR1 as DFQATT and CDR2 as SNEGSKA (reference sequence). The CDR3 region has the DNA TGCAGCCACGGGGGCCAGGGAGATACGCAGTATTTT. Translation: CSHGGQGDTQYF.

This clonotype showed up many times. The rearrangement joins TRBV4-2 to TRBJ2-6; D not resolved. From germline, CDR1 is LGHNA and CDR2 YNFKEQ. CDR3 length: 17 residues. V was cut by 0 bases and J by 0 bases, with 9 bases left in between. CDR3 residues: CASSQDRTDSGANVLTF. In DNA, the CDR3 is TGTGCCAGCAGCCAAGATCGGACGGACTCTGGGGCCAACGTCCTGACTTTC.

The CDR3 region is CASSTGLAPLSRDQETQYF. The CDR3 DNA is TGTGCCAGCAGCACCGGACTAGCGCCACTTTCCCGCGATCAAGAGACCCAGTACTTC. The chain joins TRBV5-6 to TRBJ2-5; 9 positions match TRBD2. V shed 4 bases and J 2 bases; nucleotides not matched to a gene: 18. Germline V gene data show CDR1 as SGHDT and CDR2 as YYEEEE. This CDR3 contains 19 residues. The full variable domain, its missing parts supplied by reference TRBV5-6 and TRBJ2-5, is DAGVTQSPTHLIKTRGQQVTLRCSPKSGHDTVSWYQQALGQGPQFIFQYYEEEERQRGNFPDRFSGHQFPNYSSELNVNALLLGDSALYLCASSTGLAPLSRDQETQYFGPGTRLLVL.

This chain joins TRBV2 and TRBJ2-1, with 15 bases lining up with TRBD2. In germline, CDR1 is SNHLY, CDR2 FYNNEI. The length of the CDR3 is 15 residues. Losses at the gene ends were 4 bases for V and 7 bases for J; bases not matched to a gene: 2. The CDR3 bases are TGTGCCAGCAGTGCGGGACTAGCGGGGGGAAATGAGCAGTTCTTC. Protein product: CASSAGLAGGNEQFF.

In its sample, this clonotype was seen a few times. This rearrangement joins TRBV7-2 to TRBJ2-2; D perhaps matches TRBD2 (6 bases). Germline values: CDR1 SGHTA, CDR2 FQGNSA. The CDR3 contains 17 residues. V was clipped by 5 bases and J by 2 bases, with 18 bases between them. The CDR3 spells CASSPPWGTSNTGELFF. CDR3 DNA: TGTGCCAGCAGCCCCCCCTGGGGGACTTCAAACACCGGGGAGCTGTTTTTT.